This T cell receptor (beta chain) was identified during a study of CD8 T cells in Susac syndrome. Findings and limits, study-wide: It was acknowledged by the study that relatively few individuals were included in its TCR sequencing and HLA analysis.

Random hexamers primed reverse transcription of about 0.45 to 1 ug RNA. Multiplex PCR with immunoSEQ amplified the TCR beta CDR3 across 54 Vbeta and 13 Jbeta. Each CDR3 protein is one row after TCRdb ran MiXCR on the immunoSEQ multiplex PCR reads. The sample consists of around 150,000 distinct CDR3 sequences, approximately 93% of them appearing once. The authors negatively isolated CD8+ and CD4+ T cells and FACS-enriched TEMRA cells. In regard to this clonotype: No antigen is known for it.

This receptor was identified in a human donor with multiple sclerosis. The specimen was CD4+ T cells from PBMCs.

The CDR3 sequence: CASSYSSYTF. The CDR3 nucleotides read TGTGCCAGCAGTTACTCCTCCTACACCTTC. The chain uses TRBV6-6 and TRBJ1-2, with D unclear. Germline V gene sequence: CDR1 MNHNY, CDR2 SVGAGI (reference sequence). Trimming took off 0 bases at V and 10 bases at J, with 3 bases between the two ends. CDR3 length equals 10 residues.